The present T cell receptor (beta chain) was sequenced within a study of spatial heterogeneity in lung cancer. In the study overall: Among detected sequences, beta-chain ones consistently exceeded alpha-chain ones in number.

TCRdb re-derived calls from the 5' RACE reads in MiXCR, one entry per CDR3 protein. The sample shows 2,000 to 2,500 distinct CDR3 sequences, over 2% of them seen only once. V was cut by 6 bases and J by 0 bases, with 15 bases left in between. The CDR3 covers 16 residues. Germline V gene data show CDR1 as SEHNR and CDR2 as FQNEAQ (reference sequence). Within the sample, this clonotype is medium-sized. Its antigen is undetermined. The time point is: sample taken at primary tumor resection. Study findings and constraints: Ubiquitous and regional expanded TCR counts mirrored ubiquitous and regional nonsynonymous mutation counts, respectively. Mutation tallies in tumors tracked expanded intratumoral alpha and beta TCR counts. The estimated TCR-seq coverage of tumor T cells amounted to about 7% when looking at alpha chains and roughly 13% when looking at beta chains.

The receptor comes from a male donor with early-stage non-small cell lung cancer. This chain connects TRBV7-9 to TRBJ1-5; no clear D gene. The material sequenced was lung tumor tissue, taken at surgery. The CDR3 bases are TGTGCCAGCAGTCTTTGGGCAGTCAATAGCAATCAGCCCCAGCATTTT. Protein: CASSLWAVNSNQPQHF.